The 21 T cell receptor beta chains below all came from one sample that was sequenced in a study of blood T cell repertoires in COVID-19. Profiling relied on immunoSEQ multiplex PCR, and the TCRdb table lists in-frame clones only, not all of them. The table shows around 160,000 clones, with roughly four fifths occurring only once. The sample consisted of PBMCs or T cells enriched from blood (not recorded which). These receptors were collected from a man aged 45 to 65 who had recovered from COVID-19.

The V and J genes are TRBV7-8 and TRBJ1-2; D is uncertain. CDR1 and CDR2 (germline): SGHVS, FQNEAQ. The CDR3 runs 13 residues. V was cut by 5 bases and J by 4 bases, with 11 bases left in between. The CDR3 DNA reads TGTGCCAGCAGCACAACCCGTGGCTATGGCTACACCTTC. This translates into CASSTTRGYGYTF.

V usage is TRBV28 and J usage is TRBJ2-7; a possible D gene is TRBD2 (6 bases). V dropped 7 bases and J dropped 4 bases, with 8 bases sitting between them. Germline V gives CDR1 MDHEN, CDR2 SYDVKM. The CDR3 loop spans 11 amino acids. CDR3 residues: CASTSVYEQYF. For the CDR3, the DNA is TGTGCCAGCACTAGCGTGTACGAGCAGTACTTC.

This chain's CDR3 is CASSLAGRHTDTQYF. In DNA, the CDR3 is TGTGCCAGCAGCTTAGCGGGCCGCCACACAGATACGCAGTATTTT. The chain employs TRBV7-2 and TRBJ2-3; D unresolved. CDR1 and CDR2 (germline): SGHTA, FQGNSA. The CDR3 covers 15 residues. Trimming took 0 bases from V and 2 from J, leaving 9 bases between them. Full variable domain (remainder filled in from reference TRBV7-2 and TRBJ2-3): GAGVSQSPSNKVTEKGKDVELRCDPISGHTALYWYRQSLGQGLEFLIYFQGNSAPDKSGLPSDRFSAERTGGSVSTLTIQRTQQEDSAVYLCASSLAGRHTDTQYFGPGTRLTVL.

This clone has a single count. This chain joins TRBV5-4 and TRBJ1-1; maybe TRBD1 (5 bases). Trimming shortened V by 0 bases and J by 3 bases, and 12 bases separated the two germline ends. This CDR3 comprises 15 residues. CDR1 is SGHNT and CDR2 is YYREEE in the germline V gene (reference sequence). CDR3 coding DNA: TGTGCCAGCAGCTTGGCCCAGACAGTTGACACTGAAGCTTTCTTT. The encoded protein is CASSLAQTVDTEAFF.

The chain links TRBV7-7 to TRBJ1-6, with D maybe TRBD1 (6 bases). Germline CDR1 and CDR2: SSHAT and FNYEAQ (reference sequence). There are 13 residues in the CDR3. The V and J ends lost 5 bases and 6 bases respectively, with 8 bases between them. This CDR3 is CASSHRVNSPLHF. The CDR3 DNA is TGTGCCAGCAGCCACAGGGTTAATTCACCCCTCCACTTT.

The chain has TRBV9 and TRBJ2-7; the D gene is possibly TRBD1 (5 bases). This CDR3 is 15 amino acids long. Germline V gene lookup returns CDR1 SGDLS and CDR2 YYNGEE. Trimming took off 0 bases at V and 3 bases at J, with 13 bases between the two ends. The CDR3 DNA is TGTGCCAGCAGCGTAGATTTGGGCGGACACTACGAGCAGTACTTC. Amino acid sequence: CASSVDLGGHYEQYF.

The rearrangement joins TRBV6-5 to TRBJ1-6; 9 positions agree with TRBD1. In germline, CDR1 is MNHEY, CDR2 SVGAGI. The CDR3 contains 15 residues. Losses at the gene ends were 6 bases for V and 6 bases for J; bases not matched to a gene: 6. As DNA, the CDR3 is TGTGCCAGCAGGGACAGGGGTGAAACTAATTCACCCCTCCACTTT. This codes for CASRDRGETNSPLHF.

The chain couples TRBV7-9 to TRBJ1-4; D unresolved. Deletions cut 1 base from V and 6 bases from J, with 15 bases between. This CDR3 region has 16 residues. From germline, CDR1 is SEHNR and CDR2 FQNEAQ (reference sequence). The DNA for the CDR3 is TGTGCCAGCAGCTTAGAAGCGGGCAGTCCCCATGAAAAACTGTTTTTT. This encodes CASSLEAGSPHEKLFF.

The V gene is TRBV4-2, the J gene TRBJ2-7, with 14 bases lining up with TRBD2. Trimming removed 3 bases from V and 7 bases from J; junction bases left unmatched: 5. The CDR3 spans 15 residues. Germline CDR1 is LGHNA and CDR2 is YNFKEQ. The CDR3 is CASSHGTSGSGEQYF. The CDR3 nucleotides read TGTGCCAGCAGCCACGGGACTAGCGGGAGCGGTGAGCAGTACTTC.

The chain joins TRBV7-2 to TRBJ1-2; D not certain. Germline-derived CDR1 and CDR2 are SGHTA and FQGNSA. V dropped 1 base and J dropped 4 bases, with 7 bases sitting between them. The CDR3 is made up of 13 amino acids. The CDR3 DNA follows: TGTGCCAGCAGCTTAGAGATCAGCTATGGCTACACCTTC. Translated: CASSLEISYGYTF.

This clone is a singleton in its sample. The rearrangement uses TRBV24-1 and TRBJ2-1; TRBD2 might be the D (5 bases). CDR1 is KGHDR and CDR2 is SFDVKD in the germline V gene. The CDR3 loop spans 17 amino acids. With 4 bases removed from V and 0 bases from J, the gap between germline ends came to 15 bases. The CDR3 spells CATSDQSGMSSYNEQFF. As DNA, the CDR3 is TGTGCCACCAGTGACCAGAGCGGCATGAGCTCCTACAATGAGCAGTTCTTC.

The gene calls are TRBV5-1 and TRBJ1-1; 8 bases agree with TRBD1. CDR1 is SGHRS and CDR2 is YFSETQ in the germline V gene. This CDR3 region has 15 residues. J was trimmed by 8 bases and V by 0 bases; bases with no gene match: 9. The CDR3 reads CASSLDPGQEPEAFF. The CDR3 region has the DNA TGCGCCAGCAGCTTGGATCCGGGACAGGAACCAGAAGCTTTCTTT.

This clone was detected only once. The rearrangement uses TRBV19 and TRBJ1-1; TRBD1 agrees at 7 bases. The CDR3 covers 19 residues. The V gene end was trimmed by 5 bases and the J gene end by 1 base; junction bases not matched to a gene: 19. Germline assignment: CDR1 LNHDA and CDR2 SQIVND (reference sequence). Here the CDR3 DNA reads TGTGCCAGTAGTGCCTCGGGAGGGGGCAGGGGTCTATGGAACACTGAAGCTTTCTTT. Protein product: CASSASGGGRGLWNTEAFF.

The J gene is TRBJ1-4, the V gene TRBV13; D is unclear. The germline gives CDR1 PRHDT, CDR2 FYEKMQ (reference sequence). The CDR3 has 15 amino acids. Trimming took off 5 bases at V and 8 bases at J, with 18 bases between the two ends. The CDR3 protein is CASSPRTQVHEKLFF. The CDR3 DNA sequence: TGTGCCAGCAGCCCCCGCACCCAGGTTCACGAAAAACTGTTTTTT.

The chain joins TRBV19 to TRBJ2-6; the D gene is possibly TRBD2 (5 bases). Trimming left V 9 bases short and J 0 bases short, with 21 bases between. The CDR3 extends over 18 amino acids. CDR1 LNHDA and CDR2 SQIVND come from the germline V gene (reference sequence). The chain's CDR3 is CASKTRADTSSGANVLTF. CDR3 DNA sequence: TGTGCCAGCAAAACGCGGGCCGATACCAGCTCTGGGGCCAACGTCCTGACTTTC.

The chain employs TRBV4-1 and TRBJ2-1, with 10 positions matching TRBD2. The germline CDR1 and CDR2 sequences are MGHRA and YSYEKL. This CDR3 contains 16 residues. J gave up 4 bases and V 1 base, and 4 bases lay outside the gene matches. The CDR3 sequence: CASSQVELAGYNEQFF. Written as DNA, the CDR3 is TGCGCCAGCAGCCAAGTAGAACTAGCGGGATACAATGAGCAGTTCTTC.

The chain couples TRBV9 to TRBJ2-1; 10 nucleotides agree with TRBD1. Losses at the gene ends were 4 bases for V and 7 bases for J; bases not matched to a gene: 8. The CDR3 extends over 15 amino acids. Germline V gives CDR1 SGDLS, CDR2 YYNGEE. The DNA of the CDR3 is TGTGCCAGCAGCACTAGACAGGGGGCTGGGAATGAGCAGTTCTTC. Residues: CASSTRQGAGNEQFF.

The V and J genes are TRBV10-3 and TRBJ2-3; D is unresolved. The germline CDR1 and CDR2 sequences are ENHRY and SYGVKD. The CDR3 length is 14 residues. The germline V and J ends were trimmed by 4 bases and 0 bases, with 8 bases remaining between them. The CDR3 reads CAISALSSTDTQYF. CDR3 sequence (DNA): TGTGCCATCAGTGCCCTGTCTAGCACAGATACGCAGTATTTT.

This clone has just one count. The J gene is TRBJ2-7, the V gene TRBV5-1; possible D gene TRBD2, 7 bases. V was cut by 3 bases and J by 2 bases, with 18 bases left in between. The CDR3 has 16 amino acids. Looked up from germline, CDR1 is SGHRS and CDR2 is YFSETQ. The CDR3 DNA follows: TGCGCCAGCAGCTATCCTTTGGGGGGGCAAACCTACGAGCAGTACTTC. Residues: CASSYPLGGQTYEQYF.

The V and J genes are TRBV27 and TRBJ2-3; TRBD2 agrees at 8 bases. Germline trimming cut 5 bases from V and 6 bases from J; bases unmatched to any gene: 10. Germline CDR1 is MNHEY and CDR2 is SMNVEV (reference sequence). The CDR3 spans 15 residues. The CDR3 region is CASSLTSARRDTQYF. CDR3 in DNA: TGTGCCAGCAGTCTGACTAGCGCCCGTCGGGATACGCAGTATTTT.

This chain links TRBV12-3 or TRBV12-4 with TRBJ2-3; 10 nucleotides match TRBD1. CDR3 size: 13 residues. J was trimmed by 4 bases and V by 10 bases; bases with no gene match: 5. The CDR3: CATRDRGADTQYF. CDR3 DNA: TGTGCCACCCGGGACAGGGGAGCAGATACGCAGTATTTT.